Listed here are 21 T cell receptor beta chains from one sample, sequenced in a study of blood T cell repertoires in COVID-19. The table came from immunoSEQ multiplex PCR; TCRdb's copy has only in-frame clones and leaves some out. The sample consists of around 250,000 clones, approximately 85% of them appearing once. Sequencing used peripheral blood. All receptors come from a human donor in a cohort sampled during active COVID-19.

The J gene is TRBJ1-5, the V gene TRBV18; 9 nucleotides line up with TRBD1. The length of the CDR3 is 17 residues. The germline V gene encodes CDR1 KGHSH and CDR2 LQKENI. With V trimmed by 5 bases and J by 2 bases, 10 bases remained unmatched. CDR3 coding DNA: TGTGCCAGCTCATCCGGGACAGGGCAGTTTGGCAATCAGCCCCAGCATTTT. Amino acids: CASSSGTGQFGNQPQHF.

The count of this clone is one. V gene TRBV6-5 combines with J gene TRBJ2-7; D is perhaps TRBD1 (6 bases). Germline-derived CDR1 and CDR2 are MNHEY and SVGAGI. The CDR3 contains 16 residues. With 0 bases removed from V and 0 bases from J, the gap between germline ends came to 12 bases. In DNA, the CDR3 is TGTGCCAGCAGTTACTCTTCAGGGGAATCCTCCTACGAGCAGTACTTC. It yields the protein CASSYSSGESSYEQYF.

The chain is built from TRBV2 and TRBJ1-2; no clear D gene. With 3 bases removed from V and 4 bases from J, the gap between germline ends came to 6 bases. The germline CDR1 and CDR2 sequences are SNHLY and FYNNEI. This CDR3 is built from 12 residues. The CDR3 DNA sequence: TGTGCCAGCAGTGACGACATCTATGGCTACACCTTC. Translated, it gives CASSDDIYGYTF. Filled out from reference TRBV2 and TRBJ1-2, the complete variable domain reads EPEVTQTPSHQVTQMGQEVILRCVPISNHLYFYWYRQILGQKVEFLVSFYNNEISEKSEIFDDQFSVERPDGSNFTLKIRSTKLEDSAMYFCASSDDIYGYTFGSGTRLTVV.

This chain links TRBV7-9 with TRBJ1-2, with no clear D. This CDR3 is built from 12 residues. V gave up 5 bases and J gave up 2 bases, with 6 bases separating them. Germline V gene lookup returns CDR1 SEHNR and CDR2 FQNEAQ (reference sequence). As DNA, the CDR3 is TGTGCCAGCAGCCCCCAAAACTATGGCTACACCTTC. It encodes CASSPQNYGYTF.

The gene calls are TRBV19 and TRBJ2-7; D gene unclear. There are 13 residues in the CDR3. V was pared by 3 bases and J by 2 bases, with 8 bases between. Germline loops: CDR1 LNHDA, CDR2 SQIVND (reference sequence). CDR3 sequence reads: CASSIELTYEQYF. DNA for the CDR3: TGTGCCAGTAGTATCGAGTTGACCTACGAGCAGTACTTC. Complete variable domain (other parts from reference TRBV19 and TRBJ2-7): DGGITQSPKYLFRKEGQNVTLSCEQNLNHDAMYWYRQDPGQGLRLIYYSQIVNDFQKGDIAEGYSVSREKKESFPLTVTSAQKNPTAFYLCASSIELTYEQYFGPGTRLTVT.

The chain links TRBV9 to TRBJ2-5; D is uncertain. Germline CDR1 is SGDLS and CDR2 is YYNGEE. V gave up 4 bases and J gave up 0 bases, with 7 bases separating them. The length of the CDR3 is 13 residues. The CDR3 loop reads CASSSIYQETQYF. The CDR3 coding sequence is TGTGCCAGCAGCTCAATTTACCAAGAGACCCAGTACTTC.

CDR3 in amino acids: CASSLWTGAGANVLTF. CDR3 nucleotides: TGTGCCAGCAGTTTATGGACAGGGGCAGGGGCCAACGTCCTGACTTTC. V and J are TRBV28 and TRBJ2-6; 8 nucleotides agree with TRBD1. The V and J ends lost 0 bases and 4 bases, in that order; junction bases with no gene match: 2. The CDR3 extends over 16 amino acids. Germline assignment: CDR1 MDHEN and CDR2 SYDVKM.

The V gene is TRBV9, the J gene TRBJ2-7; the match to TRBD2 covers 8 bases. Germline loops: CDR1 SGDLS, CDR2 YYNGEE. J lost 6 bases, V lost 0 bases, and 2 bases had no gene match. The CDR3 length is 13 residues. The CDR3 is CASSVGGGTEQYF. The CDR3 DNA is TGTGCCAGCAGCGTAGGCGGGGGGACCGAGCAGTACTTC.

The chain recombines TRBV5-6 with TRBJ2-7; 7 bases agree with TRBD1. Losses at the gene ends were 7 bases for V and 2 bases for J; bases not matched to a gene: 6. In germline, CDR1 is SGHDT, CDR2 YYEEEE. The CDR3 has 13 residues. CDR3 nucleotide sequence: TGTGCCAGCCAACGACAGGGAACCTACGAGCAGTACTTC. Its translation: CASQRQGTYEQYF.

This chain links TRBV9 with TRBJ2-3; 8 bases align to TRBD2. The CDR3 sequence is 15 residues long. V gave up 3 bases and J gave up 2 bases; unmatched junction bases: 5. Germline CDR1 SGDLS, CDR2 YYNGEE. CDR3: CASSATSGPTDTQYF. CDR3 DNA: TGTGCCAGCAGCGCAACTAGCGGTCCCACAGATACGCAGTATTTT.

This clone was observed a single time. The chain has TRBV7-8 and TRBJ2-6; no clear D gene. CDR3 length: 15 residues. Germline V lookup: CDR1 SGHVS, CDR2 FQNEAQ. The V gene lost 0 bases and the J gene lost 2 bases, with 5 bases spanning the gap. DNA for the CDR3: TGTGCCAGCAGCTTAGCCAGAACTGGGGCCAACGTCCTGACTTTC. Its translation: CASSLARTGANVLTF.

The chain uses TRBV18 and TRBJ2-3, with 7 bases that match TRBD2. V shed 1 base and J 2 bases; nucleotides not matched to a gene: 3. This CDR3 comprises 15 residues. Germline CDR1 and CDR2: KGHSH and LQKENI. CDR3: CASSPREGPTDTQYF. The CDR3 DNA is TGTGCCAGCTCACCACGGGAGGGTCCCACAGATACGCAGTATTTT. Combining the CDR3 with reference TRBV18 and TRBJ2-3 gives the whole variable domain NAGVMQNPRHLVRRRGQEARLRCSPMKGHSHVYWYRQLPEEGLKFMVYLQKENIIDESGMPKERFSAEFPKEGPSILRIQQVVRGDSAAYFCASSPREGPTDTQYFGPGTRLTVL.

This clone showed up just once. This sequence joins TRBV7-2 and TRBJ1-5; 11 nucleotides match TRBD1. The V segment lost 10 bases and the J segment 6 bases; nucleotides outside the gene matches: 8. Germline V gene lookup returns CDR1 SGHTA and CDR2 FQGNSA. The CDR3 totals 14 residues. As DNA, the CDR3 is TGTGCCATCTCAAGGACAGGGGGCCGTCAGCCCCAGCATTTT. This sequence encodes CAISRTGGRQPQHF.

The CDR3 loop is CASSEAGGLLRTGSSYEQYF. The CDR3 DNA sequence: TGTGCCAGCAGTGAAGCGGGGGGACTTTTGAGGACAGGGTCTTCCTACGAGCAGTACTTC. This rearrangement joins TRBV6-1 to TRBJ2-7; 8 nucleotides align to TRBD1. CDR3 length equals 20 residues. CDR1 MNHNS and CDR2 SASEGT come from the germline V gene. V lost 0 bases and J lost 1; bases outside the gene matches: 17.

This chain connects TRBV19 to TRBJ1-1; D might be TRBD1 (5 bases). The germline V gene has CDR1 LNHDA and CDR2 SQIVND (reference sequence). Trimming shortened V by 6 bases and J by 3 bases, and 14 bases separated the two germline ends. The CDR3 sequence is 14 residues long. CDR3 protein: CASSPRQWYTEAFF. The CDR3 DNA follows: TGTGCCAGTAGCCCTCGACAGTGGTACACTGAAGCTTTCTTT.

Here the CDR3 reads CASSLTLAGGYEQYF. CDR3 DNA: TGTGCCAGCAGTTTAACACTAGCGGGAGGATACGAGCAGTACTTC. This chain links TRBV28 with TRBJ2-7; 12 nucleotides agree with TRBD2. V lost 2 bases to trimming and J lost 4 bases; unmatched junction nucleotides: 3. This CDR3 spans 15 amino acids. CDR1 is MDHEN, CDR2 SYDVKM, per germline.

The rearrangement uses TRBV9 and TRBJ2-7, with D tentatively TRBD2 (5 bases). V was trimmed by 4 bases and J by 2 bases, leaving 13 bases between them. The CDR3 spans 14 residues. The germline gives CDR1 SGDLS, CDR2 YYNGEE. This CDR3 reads CASSTRTSPYEQYF. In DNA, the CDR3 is TGTGCCAGCAGCACCCGGACTTCCCCCTACGAGCAGTACTTC.

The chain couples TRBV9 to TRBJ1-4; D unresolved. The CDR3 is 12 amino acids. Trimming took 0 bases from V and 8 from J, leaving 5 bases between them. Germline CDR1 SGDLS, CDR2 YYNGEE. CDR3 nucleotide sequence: TGTGCCAGCAGCGTAGCGGGGGAAAAACTGTTTTTT. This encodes CASSVAGEKLFF. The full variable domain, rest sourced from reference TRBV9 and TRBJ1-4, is DSGVTQTPKHLITATGQRVTLRCSPRSGDLSVYWYQQSLDQGLQFLIQYYNGEERAKGNILERFSAQQFPDLHSELNLSSLELGDSALYFCASSVAGEKLFFGSGTQLSVL.

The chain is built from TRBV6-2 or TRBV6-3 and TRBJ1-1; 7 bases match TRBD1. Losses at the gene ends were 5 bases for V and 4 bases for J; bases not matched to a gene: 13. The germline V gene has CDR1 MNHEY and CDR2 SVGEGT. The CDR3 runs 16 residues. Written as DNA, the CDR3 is TGTGCCAGCAGTCGACTTTTAACAGGGGCCCCCACTGAAGCTTTCTTT. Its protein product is CASSRLLTGAPTEAFF.

The CDR3 region is CAWNLGAGYGYTF. CDR3 bases: TGTGCCTGGAACTTAGGTGCAGGCTATGGCTACACCTTC. The chain couples TRBV30 to TRBJ1-2; D not resolved. Germline-derived CDR1 and CDR2 are GTSNPN and SVGIG (reference sequence). V was clipped by 4 bases and J by 4 bases, with 13 bases between them. The CDR3 runs to 13 residues.

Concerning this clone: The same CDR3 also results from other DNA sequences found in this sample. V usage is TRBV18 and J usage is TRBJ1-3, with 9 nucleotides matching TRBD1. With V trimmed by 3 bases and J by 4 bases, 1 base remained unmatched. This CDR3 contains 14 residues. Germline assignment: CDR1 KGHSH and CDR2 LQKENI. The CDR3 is CASSPGQGGNTIYF. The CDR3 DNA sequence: TGTGCCAGCTCACCGGGACAGGGAGGAAACACCATATATTTT.